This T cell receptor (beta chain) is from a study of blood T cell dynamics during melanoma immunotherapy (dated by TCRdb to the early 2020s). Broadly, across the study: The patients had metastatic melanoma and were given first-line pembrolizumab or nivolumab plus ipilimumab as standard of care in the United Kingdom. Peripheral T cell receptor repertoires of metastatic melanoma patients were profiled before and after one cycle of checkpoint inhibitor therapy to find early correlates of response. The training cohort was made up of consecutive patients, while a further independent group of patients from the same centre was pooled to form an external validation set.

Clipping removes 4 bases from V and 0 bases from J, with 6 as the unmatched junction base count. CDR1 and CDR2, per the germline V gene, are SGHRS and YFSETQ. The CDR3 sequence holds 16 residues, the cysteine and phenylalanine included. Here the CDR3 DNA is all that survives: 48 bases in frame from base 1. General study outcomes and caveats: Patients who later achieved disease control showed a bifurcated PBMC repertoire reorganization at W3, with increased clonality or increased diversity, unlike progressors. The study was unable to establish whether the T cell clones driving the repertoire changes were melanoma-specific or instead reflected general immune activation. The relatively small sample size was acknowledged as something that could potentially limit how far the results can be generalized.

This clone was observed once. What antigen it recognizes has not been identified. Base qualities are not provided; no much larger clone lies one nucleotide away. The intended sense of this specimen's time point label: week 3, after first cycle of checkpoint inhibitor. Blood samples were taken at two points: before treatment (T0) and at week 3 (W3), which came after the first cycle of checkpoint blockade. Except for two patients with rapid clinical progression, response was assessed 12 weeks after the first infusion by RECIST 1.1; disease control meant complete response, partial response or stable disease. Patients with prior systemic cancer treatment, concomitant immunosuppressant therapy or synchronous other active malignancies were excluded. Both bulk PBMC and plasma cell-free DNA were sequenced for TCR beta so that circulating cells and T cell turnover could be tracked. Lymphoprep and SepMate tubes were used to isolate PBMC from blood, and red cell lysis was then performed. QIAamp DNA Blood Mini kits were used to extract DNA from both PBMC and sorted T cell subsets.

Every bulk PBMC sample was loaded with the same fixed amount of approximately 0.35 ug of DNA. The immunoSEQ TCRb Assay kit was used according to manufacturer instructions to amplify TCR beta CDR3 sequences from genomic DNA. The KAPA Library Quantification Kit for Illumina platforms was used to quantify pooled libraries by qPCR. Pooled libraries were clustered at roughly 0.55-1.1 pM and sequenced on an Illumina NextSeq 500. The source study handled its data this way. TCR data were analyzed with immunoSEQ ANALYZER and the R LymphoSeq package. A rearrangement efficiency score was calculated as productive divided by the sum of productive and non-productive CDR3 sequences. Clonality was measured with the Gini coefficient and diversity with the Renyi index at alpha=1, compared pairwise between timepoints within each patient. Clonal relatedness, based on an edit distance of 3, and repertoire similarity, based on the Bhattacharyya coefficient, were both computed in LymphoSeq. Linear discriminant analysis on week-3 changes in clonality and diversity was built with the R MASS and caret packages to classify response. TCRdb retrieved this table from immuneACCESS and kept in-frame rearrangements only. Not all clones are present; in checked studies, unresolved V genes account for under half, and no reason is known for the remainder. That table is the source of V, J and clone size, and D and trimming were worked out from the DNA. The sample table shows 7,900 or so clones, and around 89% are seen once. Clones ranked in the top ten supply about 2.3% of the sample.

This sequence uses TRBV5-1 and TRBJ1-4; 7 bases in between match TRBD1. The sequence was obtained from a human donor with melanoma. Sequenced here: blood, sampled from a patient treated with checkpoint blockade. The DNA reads TGCGCCAGCAGCCCGACTACAGGGGCAACTAATGAAAAACTGTTTTTT. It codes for CASSPTTGATNEKLFF.